The 17 T cell receptor beta chains reported below all come from one sample, sequenced in a study of T cells in Graves' hyperthyroidism and ophthalmopathy. The TCR beta CDR3 regions underwent amplification using RNA transcripts as the source. The HTBI set primed first-round TCR CDR3 RT-PCR. TCRdb re-called the multiplex PCR reads with MiXCR, one entry per CDR3 protein. The sample consists of approximately 360,000 distinct CDR3 sequences, less than 20% of them appearing once. Sequencing was performed on blood. The receptors come from a woman under 30 with Graves' hyperthyroidism that later progressed to Graves' ophthalmopathy.

In this sample, this clonotype turned up many times. The V call is TRBV10-3, the J call TRBJ1-2, with 7 nucleotides matching TRBD1. Trimming took 2 bases from V and 8 from J; bases not matched to a gene: 2. Germline V gives CDR1 ENHRY, CDR2 SYGVKD. This CDR3 is 12 amino acids long. CDR3 DNA: TGTGCCATCAGTGAGACAGGGGAAGGCTACACCTTC. It translates to CAISETGEGYTF.

The chain combines TRBV15 with TRBJ2-3, with TRBD2 identical over 10 bases. The junction had 9 bases not matched to a gene; V was cut back by 5 bases and J by 4 bases. The CDR3 has 16 amino acids. CDR1 is LNHNV and CDR2 is YYDKDF in the germline V gene (reference sequence). The DNA of the CDR3 is TGTGCCACCAGCGAGTCTAGCGGGAGAGGTCCAGATACGCAGTATTTT. Translating gives CATSESSGRGPDTQYF.

The table lists this clonotype with many counts. This sequence joins TRBV11-2 and TRBJ2-1; tentatively, D is TRBD2 (5 bases). The CDR3 loop spans 16 amino acids. The germline gives CDR1 SGHAT, CDR2 FQNNGV. Trimming took 2 bases from V and 4 from J, leaving 15 bases between them. CDR3 residues: CASSLPLGRIYNEQFF. The CDR3 DNA reads as TGTGCCAGCAGCTTACCACTAGGACGAATTTACAATGAGCAGTTCTTC.

This clonotype turned up a few times. This chain connects TRBV7-9 to TRBJ2-7; 7 nucleotides agree with TRBD1. The V gene end was trimmed by 4 bases and the J gene end by 2 bases; junction bases not matched to a gene: 5. The CDR3 runs 14 residues. Germline CDR1 is SEHNR and CDR2 is FQNEAQ (reference sequence). DNA for the CDR3: TGTGCCAGCAGCTCGGACAGGTCAACCTACGAGCAGTACTTC. Its translation: CASSSDRSTYEQYF.

This clonotype was recorded once. A clone one base away is much larger, so this may be a read error. The CDR3: CASRTRGSYEQFF. The CDR3 DNA reads TGTGCCAGCAGGACTCGCGGGAGTTATGAGCAGTTCTTC. The genes are TRBV27 and TRBJ2-1; 7 bases agree with TRBD2. There are 13 residues in the CDR3. J gave up 8 bases and V 6 bases, and 7 bases lay outside the gene matches. CDR1 and CDR2 from the germline V gene are MNHEY and SMNVEV (reference sequence).

The chain joins TRBV29-1 to TRBJ2-1, with 11 bases lining up with TRBD2. V lost 3 bases, J lost 3 bases, and 7 bases stayed unmatched. CDR3 size: 16 residues. Per germline, CDR1 SQVTM and CDR2 ANQGSEA. The CDR3 DNA reads as TGCAGCGTTGACCTTAGCGGGAGGGCCGGCTACAATGAGCAGTTCTTC. Its protein is CSVDLSGRAGYNEQFF.

This clonotype came up many times. This chain uses TRBV7-2 with TRBJ2-3, with D perhaps matching TRBD2 (5 bases). This CDR3 comprises 13 residues. Germline CDR1 SGHTA, CDR2 FQGNSA. V was trimmed by 6 bases and J by 8 bases, leaving 15 bases between them. This CDR3 reads CASRELVVGTQYF. The CDR3 region has the DNA TGTGCCAGCAGGGAACTAGTGGTGGGTACGCAGTATTTT.

This clonotype was seen at least ten times. The rearrangement links TRBV28 to TRBJ1-2; possibly TRBD1 for D (6 bases). The ends were cut back, 6 bases at V and 7 bases at J, with 21 bases in the middle. Germline V gene sequence: CDR1 MDHEN, CDR2 SYDVKM. The CDR3 is 15 residues long. The CDR3 sequence: CASRDTGTQGAGYTF. CDR3 DNA: TGTGCCAGCAGGGACACAGGGACGCAGGGTGCTGGCTACACCTTC.

This clonotype was recorded at least ten times. The J gene is TRBJ1-5, the V gene TRBV19, with D possibly being TRBD1 (5 bases). V lost 5 bases and J lost 9, with 17 bases in between. Per the germline V gene, CDR1 is LNHDA and CDR2 is SQIVND (reference sequence). The CDR3 is 14 amino acids. CDR3 bases: TGTGCCAGTAGTGCCCAGGGTAGCTTGACGCCCCAGCATTTT. It encodes CASSAQGSLTPQHF.

This clonotype was counted at least ten times. The chain recombines TRBV28 with TRBJ1-5; D gene uncertain. The CDR3 consists of 12 residues. CDR1 and CDR2 (germline): MDHEN, SYDVKM. V was pared by 6 bases and J by 4 bases, with 7 bases between. CDR3 in DNA: TGTGCCAGCAGCCAGATAAATCAGCCCCAGCATTTT. It is translated as CASSQINQPQHF.

This clonotype was recorded a few times. The chain uses TRBV13 and TRBJ2-5; TRBD2 matches at 9 bases. V lost 5 bases to trimming and J lost 2 bases; unmatched junction nucleotides: 9. Germline-derived CDR1 and CDR2 are PRHDT and FYEKMQ (reference sequence). The CDR3 spans 16 residues. The CDR3 nucleotides read TGTGCCAGCAGCCTCCGACTAGCGGAGGATCAAGAGACCCAGTACTTC. Amino acid sequence: CASSLRLAEDQETQYF.

This clonotype was picked up a small number of times. The V and J genes are TRBV7-9 and TRBJ2-5; D is uncertain. This CDR3 has 16 residues. Per the germline V gene, CDR1 is SEHNR and CDR2 is FQNEAQ (reference sequence). The V and J ends lost 5 bases and 2 bases respectively, with 18 bases between them. The CDR3 loop reads CASSPRMGETQETQYF. The CDR3 DNA is TGTGCCAGCAGCCCCCGTATGGGCGAGACTCAAGAGACCCAGTACTTC.

The J gene is TRBJ2-3, the V gene TRBV20-1; D remains ambiguous. Trimming removed 3 bases from V and 3 bases from J, with 13 bases in between. From germline, CDR1 is DFQATT and CDR2 SNEGSKA (reference sequence). The CDR3 is made up of 14 amino acids. The CDR3 nucleotides are TGCAGTGCTAGGGAGCCCCTGGGGACAGATACGCAGTATTTT. It specifies CSAREPLGTDTQYF.

The chain uses TRBV4-1 and TRBJ2-1; D remains ambiguous. This CDR3 contains 12 residues. CDR1 and CDR2 from the germline V gene are MGHRA and YSYEKL. Trimming pared 0 bases from V and 10 bases from J, leaving 7 bases between. The CDR3 here is CASSQDYVEQFF. In DNA, the CDR3 is TGCGCCAGCAGCCAAGATTACGTGGAGCAGTTCTTC.

This clonotype was observed at least ten times. This chain uses TRBV2 with TRBJ1-2; the match to TRBD1 covers 8 bases. This CDR3 region has 15 residues. Trimming removed 5 bases from V and 4 bases from J; junction bases left unmatched: 9. Germline assignment: CDR1 SNHLY and CDR2 FYNNEI. Written as DNA, the CDR3 is TGTGCCAGCAGTTACGAGGACAGGGTTGGCTATGGCTACACCTTC. Encoded protein: CASSYEDRVGYGYTF.

The sample holds a few counts of this clonotype. CDR3 bases: TGTGCCACCAGTGACCGCCAGCGGGAGGGCCGGGATACGCAGTATTTT. The encoded protein is CATSDRQREGRDTQYF. This chain links TRBV24-1 with TRBJ2-3; 10 bases fit TRBD2. This CDR3 contains 16 residues. J lost 6 bases, V lost 4 bases, and 9 bases had no gene match. Germline CDR1 is KGHDR and CDR2 is SFDVKD.

This clonotype was recorded at least ten times. V and J are TRBV27 and TRBJ2-3; the D gene could be TRBD1 or TRBD2 (5 bases each). The V end was cut by 3 bases, the J end by 1 base, with 11 bases between. The CDR3 has 15 amino acids. Per germline, CDR1 MNHEY and CDR2 SMNVEV (reference sequence). CDR3 residues: CASSFGGVGTDTQYF. The CDR3 bases are TGTGCCAGCAGTTTTGGGGGAGTAGGCACAGATACGCAGTATTTT.